This T cell receptor beta chain was sequenced in a study of blood T cell repertoires in COVID-19. Study-wide background: From T cells, B-cell-depleted T cells, or PBMCs came the material, which was cDNA or gDNA.

The method was immunoSEQ multiplex PCR; TCRdb's version includes in-frame clones alone and lacks a portion of them. The table records some 95,000 clones, 87% of them present only once. The CDR3 length is 14 residues. V was pared by 7 bases and J by 3 bases, with 7 bases of the junction left unmatched. Germline V gives CDR1 MNHEY, CDR2 SVGAGI. The source of this sequence is a man aged 70 or older with acute or convalescent COVID-19. Sequencing input: peripheral blood. V and J are TRBV6-5 and TRBJ2-7; 9 bases align to TRBD1. The chain's CDR3 is CASTTGQGSYEQYF. CDR3 in DNA: TGTGCCAGCACGACGGGACAGGGAAGCTACGAGCAGTACTTC.